These 23 T cell receptor beta chains came from one sample sequenced in a study of blood T cell repertoires in COVID-19. Profiling relied on immunoSEQ multiplex PCR, and the TCRdb table lists in-frame clones only, not all of them. In the table there are about 170,000 clones, 80% to 90% of which are singletons. The sequencing input was peripheral blood. Receptor source: a woman between 45 and 60 years old with acute or convalescent COVID-19.

The chain links TRBV20-1 to TRBJ2-1; D gene ambiguous. Trimming cost V 3 bases and J 5 bases, with 17 bases left between them. CDR1 and CDR2 (germline): DFQATT, SNEGSKA (reference sequence). There are 15 residues in the CDR3. The CDR3 loop is CSASASTPKHNEQFF. The CDR3 region has the DNA TGCAGTGCTAGTGCTTCCACCCCTAAACACAATGAGCAGTTCTTC.

V and J are TRBV19 and TRBJ1-1; 7 bases agree with TRBD1. The V and J ends lost 6 bases and 4 bases, in that order; junction bases with no gene match: 14. The germline V gene has CDR1 LNHDA and CDR2 SQIVND (reference sequence). This CDR3 spans 16 amino acids. Here the CDR3 DNA reads TGTGCCAGTAGCCCCTTGGGACAGCTTGGGACCACTGAAGCTTTCTTT. Its translation is CASSPLGQLGTTEAFF.

The rearrangement joins TRBV4-1 to TRBJ2-3, with TRBD2 matching over 9 bases. This CDR3 has 17 residues. The germline V gene has CDR1 MGHRA and CDR2 YSYEKL. Trimming cost V 0 bases and J 2 bases; bases outside gene matches: 6. CDR3 loop: CASSQDPGTSPTDTQYF. DNA for the CDR3: TGCGCCAGCAGCCAAGATCCCGGGACTAGCCCCACAGATACGCAGTATTTT.

The rearrangement uses TRBV19 and TRBJ1-1; 10 bases match TRBD1. The CDR3 extends over 13 amino acids. J gave up 5 bases and V 7 bases, and 4 bases lay outside the gene matches. Germline lookup yields CDR1 LNHDA and CDR2 SQIVND (reference sequence). As DNA, the CDR3 is TGTGCCAGTACCTGGACAGGGGGGACTGAAGCTTTCTTT. This codes for CASTWTGGTEAFF.

The DNA for the CDR3 is TGTGCCAGCAGCCCGCCGGGCCCCAGGGGGGCCGGGGAGCTGTTTTTT. As protein: CASSPPGPRGAGELFF. This chain joins TRBV7-3 and TRBJ2-2; D might be TRBD1 (7 bases). V lost 5 bases, J lost 6 bases, and 19 bases lay in between. CDR1 is SGHTA and CDR2 is FQGTGA in the germline V gene. The CDR3 has 16 residues.

The chain has TRBV19 and TRBJ1-3, with a possible D match to TRBD1 (6 bases). Germline V gives CDR1 LNHDA, CDR2 SQIVND (reference sequence). V dropped 2 bases and J dropped 2 bases, with 10 bases sitting between them. CDR3 size: 15 residues. CDR3 in DNA: TGTGCCAGTAGTATACAGGGGACGCCTGGAAACACCATATATTTT. It translates to CASSIQGTPGNTIYF.

V is TRBV29-1 and J is TRBJ2-1, with 7 bases lining up with TRBD2. Germline CDR1 is SQVTM and CDR2 is ANQGSEA. This CDR3 is 13 amino acids long. The ends lost 6 bases at V and 13 bases at J; junction bases unmatched: 15. CDR3 nucleotides: TGCAGCGTGGCTCGGGGTGGGGAGGGACCCCAGTTCTTC. Amino acid sequence: CSVARGGEGPQFF.

This chain joins TRBV7-2 and TRBJ1-2; D remains ambiguous. CDR1 SGHTA and CDR2 FQGNSA come from the germline V gene. V lost 1 base to trimming and J lost 0 bases, with 12 bases between them. CDR3 length equals 16 residues. In nucleotides, the CDR3 is TGTGCCAGCAGCTTAGTGTCCGGGGAAACTAACTATGGCTACACCTTC. It translates to CASSLVSGETNYGYTF.

The V and J genes are TRBV9 and TRBJ1-2; perhaps TRBD1 as D (5 bases). This CDR3 region has 16 residues. Looked up from germline, CDR1 is SGDLS and CDR2 is YYNGEE. Between the trimmed V and J ends, which lost 0 bases and 4 bases, there was a span of 16 bases. The chain's CDR3 is CASSVGGDPGSYGYTF. CDR3 sequence (DNA): TGTGCCAGCAGCGTAGGGGGGGACCCGGGGTCCTATGGCTACACCTTC.

The V call is TRBV7-3, the J call TRBJ1-1; D gene unclear. In germline, CDR1 is SGHTA, CDR2 FQGTGA. Deletions cut 3 bases from V and 5 bases from J, with 10 bases between. CDR3 length: 13 residues. CDR3 loop: CASSFHPQTEAFF. CDR3 DNA: TGTGCCAGCAGCTTTCATCCGCAGACTGAAGCTTTCTTT. The variable domain in full, completed from reference TRBV7-3 and TRBJ1-1, reads GAGVSQTPSNKVTEKGKYVELRCDPISGHTALYWYRQSLGQGPEFLIYFQGTGAADDSGLPNDRFFAVRPEGSVSTLKIQRTERGDSAVYLCASSFHPQTEAFFGQGTRLTVV.

The genes are TRBV4-1 and TRBJ2-7; 10 bases fit TRBD2. The CDR3 covers 16 residues. CDR1 MGHRA and CDR2 YSYEKL come from the germline V gene. V was clipped by 0 bases and J by 3 bases; unmatched bases: 5. The CDR3 protein is CASSQEASGRFYEQYF. The CDR3 DNA is TGCGCCAGCAGCCAAGAGGCTAGCGGGAGATTCTACGAGCAGTACTTC.

This chain joins TRBV2 and TRBJ2-5, with 7 bases matching TRBD1. The CDR3 consists of 15 residues. CDR1 and CDR2 (germline): SNHLY, FYNNEI. V lost 7 bases to trimming and J lost 2 bases; unmatched junction nucleotides: 10. The CDR3, as DNA: TGTGCCAGCACTAGGGACAGTGGAGTACAAGAGACCCAGTACTTC. Its protein product is CASTRDSGVQETQYF.

The gene calls are TRBV11-3 and TRBJ1-1, with D maybe TRBD1 (6 bases). V was trimmed by 1 base and J by 0 bases, leaving 9 bases between them. Germline CDR1 SGHNT, CDR2 YENEEA. The CDR3 has 15 amino acids. CDR3 amino acids: CASSLAGQLNTEAFF. CDR3 DNA: TGTGCCAGCAGCTTAGCGGGACAATTGAACACTGAAGCTTTCTTT.

This clone was seen only a few times. The rearrangement joins TRBV6-1 to TRBJ1-1; no clear D. The CDR3 totals 14 residues. CDR1 and CDR2 (germline): MNHNS, SASEGT. The V end lost 2 bases, the J end lost 3 bases, and 10 bases lay between the germline ends. CDR3 in amino acids: CASSETGYYTEAFF. The CDR3 DNA is TGTGCCAGCAGTGAAACCGGTTACTACACTGAAGCTTTCTTT.

The V gene is TRBV5-4, the J gene TRBJ2-3; 12 bases align to TRBD2. V lost 2 bases, J lost 0 bases, and 1 base stayed unmatched. Germline V gene lookup returns CDR1 SGHNT and CDR2 YYREEE (reference sequence). The CDR3 has 16 residues. The CDR3 is CASSLGTSGSTDTQYF. In nucleotides, the CDR3 is TGTGCCAGCAGCTTAGGGACTAGCGGGAGCACAGATACGCAGTATTTT.

This clone has a single count. CDR3 DNA: TGTGCCACCAGCGGGGGATACAATGAGCAGTTCTTC. Its protein product is CATSGGYNEQFF. This sequence joins TRBV24-1 and TRBJ2-1, with D perhaps matching TRBD2 (6 bases). The CDR3 length is 12 residues. CDR1 is KGHDR and CDR2 is SFDVKD in the germline V gene. V was trimmed by 7 bases and J by 4 bases, leaving 7 bases between them.

The chain joins TRBV9 to TRBJ2-7, with 8 bases that match TRBD2. J was trimmed by 2 bases and V by 0 bases; bases with no gene match: 4. This CDR3 contains 15 residues. Germline CDR1 SGDLS, CDR2 YYNGEE. CDR3 amino acids: CASSVAVGGAYEQYF. CDR3 DNA: TGTGCCAGCAGCGTAGCGGTCGGGGGGGCCTACGAGCAGTACTTC.

Comments on this clone: The sample has other DNA sequences that encode this CDR3 too. The chain combines TRBV19 with TRBJ2-6; the D is unclear. The V end was cut by 6 bases, the J end by 1 base, with 4 bases between. The CDR3 is 13 residues long. The V gene's germline CDR1 is LNHDA and CDR2 SQIVND (reference sequence). CDR3 amino acids: CASRRSGANVLTF. The CDR3 coding sequence is TGTGCCAGTAGGAGATCTGGGGCCAACGTCCTGACTTTC.

The chain has TRBV5-6 and TRBJ2-3; 14 positions agree with TRBD2. This CDR3 spans 16 amino acids. Trimming cost V 4 bases and J 5 bases; bases outside gene matches: 6. CDR1 is SGHDT and CDR2 is YYEEEE in the germline V gene. This CDR3 reads CASSQGLAGVGDTQYF. The CDR3, as DNA: TGTGCCAGCAGCCAGGGACTAGCGGGGGTTGGAGATACGCAGTATTTT.

V usage is TRBV25-1 and J usage is TRBJ2-5; a weak D match, TRBD1 (5 bases). This CDR3 spans 15 amino acids. Per germline, CDR1 MGHDK and CDR2 SYGVNS. V lost 1 base and J lost 5, with 14 bases in between. Here the CDR3 reads CASSESVTDWETQYF. Written as DNA, the CDR3 is TGTGCCAGCAGTGAATCAGTGACAGACTGGGAGACCCAGTACTTC.

V usage is TRBV27 and J usage is TRBJ1-4, with D perhaps TRBD1 (6 bases). The CDR3 is made up of 16 amino acids. CDR1 is MNHEY and CDR2 is SMNVEV in the germline V gene (reference sequence). V was cut by 5 bases and J by 4 bases, with 17 bases left in between. CDR3 residues: CASSKDRTFLNEKLFF. DNA of the CDR3: TGTGCCAGCAGTAAAGACAGGACCTTTCTTAATGAAAAACTGTTTTTT.

The genes are TRBV12-3 or TRBV12-4 and TRBJ1-5; TRBD1 is a possible D gene (6 bases). The V end lost 6 bases, the J end lost 6 bases, and 12 bases lay between the germline ends. The CDR3 runs 13 residues. The CDR3 is CASRTGYGQPQHF. CDR3 nucleotide sequence: TGTGCCAGCAGAACAGGGTATGGTCAGCCCCAGCATTTT.

This clone appeared once. The chain links TRBV3-1 (or the pseudogene TRBV3-2) to TRBJ2-1; no firm D call. Germline lookup yields CDR1 LGHDT and CDR2 YNNKEL (reference sequence). The CDR3 length is 15 residues. Trimming shortened V by 0 bases and J by 5 bases, and 11 bases separated the two germline ends. CDR3 nucleotide sequence: TGTGCCAGCAGCCAAGATATTCAGACTCACAATGAGCAGTTCTTC. The encoded protein is CASSQDIQTHNEQFF.